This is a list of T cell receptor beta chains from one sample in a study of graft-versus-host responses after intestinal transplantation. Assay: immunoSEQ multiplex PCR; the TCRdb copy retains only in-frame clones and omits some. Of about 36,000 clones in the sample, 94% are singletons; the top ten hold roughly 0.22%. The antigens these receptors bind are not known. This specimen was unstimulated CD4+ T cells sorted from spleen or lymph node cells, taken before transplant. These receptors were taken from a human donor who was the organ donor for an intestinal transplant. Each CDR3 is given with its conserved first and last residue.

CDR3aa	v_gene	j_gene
CASSGGGFAEAFF	TRBV9	TRBJ1-1
CASSSGQGLYNEQFF	TRBV19	TRBJ2-1
CASRWTDGNEQFF	TRBV6-6	TRBJ2-1
CASSLRLAGGTDTQYF	TRBV5-1	TRBJ2-3
CASSWGVALPAKNIQYF	TRBV11-2	TRBJ2-4
CASNNGQGYTEAFF	TRBV19	TRBJ1-1
CASSEFLGGNEKLFF	TRBV10-1	TRBJ1-4
CAISEGKGSYGYTF	TRBV10-3	TRBJ1-2
CASSVYGGENTEAFF	TRBV9	TRBJ1-1
CASSKDRGSSGANVLTF	TRBV2	TRBJ2-6
CASSLGGRGFSYNEQFF	TRBV27	TRBJ2-1
CASSQDYGAGNTIYF	TRBV4-1	TRBJ1-3
CASSPNIPGVRGYGNQPQHF	TRBV27	TRBJ1-5
CASSYSSENTEAFF	TRBV6-5	TRBJ1-1
CASSWTSYTDTQYF	TRBV5-6	TRBJ2-3
CASSPHRGLGEKLFF	TRBV14	TRBJ1-4
CASGRDTQYF	TRBV11-3	TRBJ2-3
CASSQTRAGGYTF	TRBV4-3	TRBJ1-2
CARSSKGSGANVLTF	TRBV5-3	TRBJ2-6
CASSLAAGVYGYTF	TRBV7-7	TRBJ1-2
CASSLPVQETQYF	TRBV11-1	TRBJ2-5
CAIGGLPQETQYF	TRBV10-3	TRBJ2-5
CASSPGTSGGRETQYF	TRBV5-1	TRBJ2-5
CASSIGTSWDRNIQYF	TRBV5-6	TRBJ2-4
CASSSTGGANEQFF	TRBV6-5	TRBJ2-1
CASRINPGFAWYF	TRBV27	TRBJ2-7
CASSYYNQPQHF	TRBV27	TRBJ1-5
CASSPGQGARGYTF	TRBV9	TRBJ1-2
CASSHETGVLGTQYF	TRBV4-1	TRBJ2-5
CASSEARGWINQPQHF	TRBV6-1	TRBJ1-5
CASSFSRNTGELFF	TRBV7-3	TRBJ2-2
CASSPTSFEQFF	TRBV7-2	TRBJ2-1
CASSLGPTYYGYTF	TRBV27	TRBJ1-2
CAPEGSYKNIQYF	TRBV30	TRBJ2-4
CSVSRSGFNEKLFF	TRBV29-1	TRBJ1-4
CASSVEGGSPLHF	TRBV9	TRBJ1-6
CASSLAAGVGVAYEQYF	TRBV7-9	NA
CAWSEVSLTRGYTF	TRBV30	TRBJ1-2
CASSGWDRNSGNTIYF	TRBV11-3	TRBJ1-3